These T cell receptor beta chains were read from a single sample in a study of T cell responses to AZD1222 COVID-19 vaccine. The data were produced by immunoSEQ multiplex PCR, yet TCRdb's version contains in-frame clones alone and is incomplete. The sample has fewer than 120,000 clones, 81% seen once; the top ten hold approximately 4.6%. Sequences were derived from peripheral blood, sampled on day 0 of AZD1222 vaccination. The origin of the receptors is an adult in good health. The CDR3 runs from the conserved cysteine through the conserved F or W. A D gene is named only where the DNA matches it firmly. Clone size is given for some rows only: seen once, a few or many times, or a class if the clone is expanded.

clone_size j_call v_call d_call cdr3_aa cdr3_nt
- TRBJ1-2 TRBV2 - CASSEGASHGYTF TGTGCCAGCAGTGAAGGGGCAAGCCATGGCTACACCTTC
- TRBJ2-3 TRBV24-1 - CATSHPSGPLNQYF TGTGCCACCAGTCACCCCTCGGGACCCCTCAACCAGTATTTT
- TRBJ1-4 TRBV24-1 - CATSDPDRSGNEKLFF TGTGCCACCAGTGATCCAGACAGGTCCGGTAATGAAAAACTGTTTTTT
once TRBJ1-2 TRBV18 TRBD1 CASSAQGANGYTF TGTGCCAGCTCGGCACAGGGGGCCAATGGCTACACCTTC
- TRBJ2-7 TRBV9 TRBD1 CASSVDRGDRGFGEQYF TGTGCCAGCAGCGTAGATAGGGGGGACAGGGGGTTTGGAGAGCAGTACTTC
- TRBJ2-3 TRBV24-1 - CATSIAASTDTQYF TGTGCCACCAGCATAGCGGCTAGCACAGATACGCAGTATTTT
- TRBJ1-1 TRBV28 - CASSLLAGEAFF TGTGCCAGCAGTTTATTAGCGGGTGAAGCTTTCTTT
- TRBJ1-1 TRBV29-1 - CSVEEQQNTEAFF TGCAGCGTTGAAGAACAGCAGAACACTGAAGCTTTCTTT
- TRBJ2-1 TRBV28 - CASSPVPEGGYNEQFF TGTGCCAGCAGTCCTGTACCGGAGGGGGGTTACAATGAGCAGTTCTTC
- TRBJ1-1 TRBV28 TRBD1 CAIQGAVDTEAFF TGTGCCATCCAGGGGGCGGTGGACACTGAAGCTTTCTTT
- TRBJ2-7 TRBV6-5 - CASSSQDSYEQYF TGTGCCAGCAGTTCCCAGGACTCCTACGAGCAGTACTTC
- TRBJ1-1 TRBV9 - CASSAHLDSNTEAFF TGTGCCAGCAGCGCCCACCTAGACAGCAACACTGAAGCTTTCTTT
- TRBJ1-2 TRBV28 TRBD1 CASSSTGHVYGYTF TGTGCCAGCAGTTCGACAGGGCACGTTTATGGCTACACCTTC
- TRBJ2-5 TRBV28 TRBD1 CASSLLGTGTEETQYF TGTGCCAGCAGTTTATTGGGGACAGGGACAGAAGAGACCCAGTACTTC
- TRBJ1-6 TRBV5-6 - CASSTRQSDNSPLHF TGTGCCAGCAGCACCAGACAGTCGGATAATTCACCCCTCCACTTT
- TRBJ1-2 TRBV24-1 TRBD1 CATSDAGTGNYGYTF TGTGCCACCAGTGATGCCGGGACAGGGAACTATGGCTACACCTTC
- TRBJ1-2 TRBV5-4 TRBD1 CASTQTGRYGYTF TGTGCCAGCACCCAGACAGGGAGGTATGGCTACACCTTC
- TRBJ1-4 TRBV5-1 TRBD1 CASSPPTGGGDEKLFF TGCGCCAGCAGCCCCCCAACAGGGGGCGGAGATGAAAAACTGTTTTTT
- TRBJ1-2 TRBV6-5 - CASSYSSGDYGYTF TGTGCCAGCAGTTACTCGAGCGGGGACTATGGCTACACCTTC
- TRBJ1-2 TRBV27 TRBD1 CASSFQGAGYGYTF TGTGCCAGCAGTTTCCAGGGGGCGGGTTATGGCTACACCTTC
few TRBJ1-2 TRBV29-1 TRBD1 CSVEDDRDRYGYTF TGCAGCGTTGAAGATGACAGGGATCGGTATGGCTACACCTTC
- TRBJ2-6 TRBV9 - CASSVTQAALTGANVLTF TGTGCCAGCAGCGTTACACAGGCCGCCTTGACTGGGGCCAACGTCCTGACTTTC
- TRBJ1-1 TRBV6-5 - CASSRQVPVNTEAFF TGTGCCAGCAGTAGACAGGTACCGGTCAACACTGAAGCTTTCTTT
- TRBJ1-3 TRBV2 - CASRGLGSTIYF TGTGCCAGCCGGGGCCTGGGCTCCACCATATATTTT
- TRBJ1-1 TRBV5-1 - CASSLGIQGTEAFF TGCGCCAGCAGCTTAGGGATACAGGGCACTGAAGCTTTCTTT
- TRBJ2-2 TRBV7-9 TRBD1 CASSSGQGANTGELFF TGTGCCAGCAGCTCAGGACAGGGGGCGAACACCGGGGAGCTGTTTTTT
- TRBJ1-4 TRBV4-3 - CASSGKPATNEKLFF TGCGCCAGCAGCGGAAAGCCTGCAACTAATGAAAAACTGTTTTTT
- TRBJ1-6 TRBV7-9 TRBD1 CASSLAAGGHSPLHF TGTGCCAGCAGCTTAGCGGCAGGGGGCCATTCACCCCTCCACTTT
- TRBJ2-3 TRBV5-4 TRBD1 CASSRDSPTDTQYF TGTGCCAGCAGCCGGGACAGCCCCACAGATACGCAGTATTTT
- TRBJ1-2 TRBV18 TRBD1 CASSPTVVGQGSGGYTF TGTGCCAGCTCACCAACAGTGGTCGGACAGGGGTCGGGTGGCTACACCTTC
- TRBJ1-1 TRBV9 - CASSVTPGITEAFF TGTGCCAGCAGCGTCACCCCGGGAATTACTGAAGCTTTCTTT
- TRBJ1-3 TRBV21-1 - CASSKPNRVDTIYF TGTGCCAGCAGCAAACCTAACAGGGTAGACACCATATATTTT
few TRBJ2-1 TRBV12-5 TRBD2 CASGSGLASYNEQFF TGTGCTAGTGGTTCCGGACTAGCCTCCTACAATGAGCAGTTCTTC
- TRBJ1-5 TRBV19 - CASSKEDQPQHF TGTGCCAGTAGTAAGGAAGATCAGCCCCAGCATTTT